This TCR beta chain was sequenced for a study of blood T cells in healthy people across ages. Study findings and constraints: PBMCs were not sorted, which prevented a conclusive comparison of naive versus antigen-experienced cells.

This clonotype was picked up many times. The antigen is undetermined. A sample-barcoded 5' primer and a J-beta primer mix were used in a second PCR of roughly 7 to 11 cycles. MiXCR was run by TCRdb on the 5' RACE reads, yielding one entry per CDR3 protein. The repertoire has around 1,500,000 distinct CDR3 sequences, roughly 28% of them found once; the top ten carry 7.7%. The CDR3 contains 12 residues. Trimming at V came to 6 bases and at J to 7 bases, leaving 6 bases not matched to a gene. Germline V gives CDR1 DFQATT, CDR2 SNEGSKA (reference sequence). Input material: blood. The receptor was isolated from a woman in her 30s in good health. The V call is TRBV20-1, the J call TRBJ2-4; TRBD2 matches 7 bases. The CDR3 reads CSARTGGNIQYF. The CDR3 nucleotides read TGCAGTGCACGGACCGGGGGGAACATTCAGTACTTC.